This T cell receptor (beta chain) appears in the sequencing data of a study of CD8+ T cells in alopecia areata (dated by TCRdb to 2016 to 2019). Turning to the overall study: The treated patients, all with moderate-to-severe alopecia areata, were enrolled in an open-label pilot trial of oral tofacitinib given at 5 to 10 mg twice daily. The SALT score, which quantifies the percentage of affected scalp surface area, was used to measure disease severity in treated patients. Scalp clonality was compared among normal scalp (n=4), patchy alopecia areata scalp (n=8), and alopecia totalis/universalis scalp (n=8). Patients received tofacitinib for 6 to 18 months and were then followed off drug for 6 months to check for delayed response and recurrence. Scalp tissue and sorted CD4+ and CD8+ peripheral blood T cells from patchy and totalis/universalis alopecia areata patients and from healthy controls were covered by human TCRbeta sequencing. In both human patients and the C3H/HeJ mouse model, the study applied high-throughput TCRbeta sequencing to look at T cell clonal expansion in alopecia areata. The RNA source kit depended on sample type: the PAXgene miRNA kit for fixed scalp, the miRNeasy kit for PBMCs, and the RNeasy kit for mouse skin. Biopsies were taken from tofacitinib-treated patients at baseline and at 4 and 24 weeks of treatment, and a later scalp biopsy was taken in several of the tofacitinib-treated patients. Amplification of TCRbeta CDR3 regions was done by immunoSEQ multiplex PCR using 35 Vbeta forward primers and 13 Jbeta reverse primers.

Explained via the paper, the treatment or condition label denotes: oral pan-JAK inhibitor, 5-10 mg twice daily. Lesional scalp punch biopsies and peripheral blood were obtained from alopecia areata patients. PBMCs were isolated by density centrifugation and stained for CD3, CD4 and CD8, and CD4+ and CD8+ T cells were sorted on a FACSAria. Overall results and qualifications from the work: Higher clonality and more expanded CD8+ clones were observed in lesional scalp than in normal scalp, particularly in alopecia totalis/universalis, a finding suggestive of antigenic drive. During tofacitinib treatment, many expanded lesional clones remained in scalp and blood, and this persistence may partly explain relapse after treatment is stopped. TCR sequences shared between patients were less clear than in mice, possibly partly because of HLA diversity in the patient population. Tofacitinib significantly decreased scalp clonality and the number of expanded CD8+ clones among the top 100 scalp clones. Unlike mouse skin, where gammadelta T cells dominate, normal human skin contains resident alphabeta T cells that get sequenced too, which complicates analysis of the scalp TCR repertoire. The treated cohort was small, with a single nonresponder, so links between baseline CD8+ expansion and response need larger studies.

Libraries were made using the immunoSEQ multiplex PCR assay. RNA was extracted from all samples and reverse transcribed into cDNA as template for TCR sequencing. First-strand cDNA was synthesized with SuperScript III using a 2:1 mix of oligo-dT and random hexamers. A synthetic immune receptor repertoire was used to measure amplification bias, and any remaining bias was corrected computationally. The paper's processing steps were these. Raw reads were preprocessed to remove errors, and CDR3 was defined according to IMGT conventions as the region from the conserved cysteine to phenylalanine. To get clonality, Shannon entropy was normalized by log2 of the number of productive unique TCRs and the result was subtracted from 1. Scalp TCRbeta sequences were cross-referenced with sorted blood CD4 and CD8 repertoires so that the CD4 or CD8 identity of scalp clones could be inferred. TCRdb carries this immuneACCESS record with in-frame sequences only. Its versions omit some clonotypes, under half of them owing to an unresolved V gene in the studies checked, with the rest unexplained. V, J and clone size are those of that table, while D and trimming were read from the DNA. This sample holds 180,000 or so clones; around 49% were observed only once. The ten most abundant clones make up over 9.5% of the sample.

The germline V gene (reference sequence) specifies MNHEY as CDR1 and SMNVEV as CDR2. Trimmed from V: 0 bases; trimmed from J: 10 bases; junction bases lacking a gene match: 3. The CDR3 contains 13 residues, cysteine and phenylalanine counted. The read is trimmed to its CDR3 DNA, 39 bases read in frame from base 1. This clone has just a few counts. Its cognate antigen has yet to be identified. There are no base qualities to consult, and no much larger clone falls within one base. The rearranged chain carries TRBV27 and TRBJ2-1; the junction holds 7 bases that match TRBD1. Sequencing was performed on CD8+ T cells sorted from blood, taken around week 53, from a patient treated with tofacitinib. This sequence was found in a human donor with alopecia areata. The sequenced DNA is TGTGCCAGCAGTTTATCCCCGGGACAGGAGCAGTTCTTC. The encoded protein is CASSLSPGQEQFF.